The present T cell receptor beta chain was sequenced within a study of radiation and T cells in renal cell carcinoma. Documented time point: baseline pretreatment blood. The sample's treatment: 15 Gy SBRT to primary tumor, nephrectomy 4 weeks later. This table comes from immunoSEQ multiplex PCR, and its TCRdb copy is limited to in-frame clones, with some not included. The table includes some 150,000 clones, over 80% detected once. Study findings and constraints: In blood, top tumor clones expanded by 2 weeks, shrinking by 4.

Trimming took off 0 bases at V and 4 bases at J, with 9 bases between the two ends. Looked up from germline, CDR1 is GTSNPN and CDR2 is SVGIG (reference sequence). The CDR3 has 13 amino acids. About this clone itself: Its cognate antigen is unknown. The sample has other DNA sequences that encode this CDR3 too.

The sample in question was blood, obtained from a patient whose treatment included radiotherapy and nephrectomy. The J gene is TRBJ1-2, the V gene TRBV30; possible D gene TRBD1, 6 bases. The clonotype originates from a woman between 50 and 59 years old with renal cell carcinoma. CDR3 sequence: CAWSVGAGYGYTF. The CDR3 DNA reads as TGTGCCTGGAGTGTGGGGGCCGGCTATGGCTACACCTTC.